Presented here are 11 T cell receptor beta chains from one specimen sequenced in a study of T cell changes during pregnancy in multiple sclerosis. The data were produced by immunoSEQ multiplex PCR, yet TCRdb's version contains in-frame clones alone and is incomplete. The sample includes around 77,000 clones, around nine tenths of them seen just once. The sample consisted of peripheral blood, taken in the third trimester of pregnancy. The receptors derive from a female donor with multiple sclerosis, enrolled in a pregnancy study.

This clone has only a few counts. V gene TRBV5-4 combines with J gene TRBJ2-4, with TRBD2 identical over 11 bases. V shed 3 bases and J 9 bases; nucleotides not matched to a gene: 5. The V gene's germline CDR1 is SGHNT and CDR2 YYREEE (reference sequence). This CDR3 spans 14 amino acids. The CDR3 is CASSSPGLAAIQYF. CDR3 coding DNA: TGTGCCAGCAGCTCGCCGGGACTAGCGGCCATTCAGTACTTC.

The CDR3 coding sequence is TGTGCCAGCAGCTTAGCGGGTTGGAGGGGTCAGCCCCAGCATTTT. It specifies CASSLAGWRGQPQHF. The chain is built from TRBV7-8 and TRBJ1-5; D is possibly TRBD1 (5 bases). Per the germline V gene, CDR1 is SGHVS and CDR2 is FQNEAQ. The CDR3 sequence is 15 residues long. The ends were cut back, 0 bases at V and 6 bases at J, with 12 bases in the middle.

The V call is TRBV5-1, the J call TRBJ1-1, with 11 bases that match TRBD1. The CDR3 sequence is 16 residues long. CDR1 and CDR2 from the germline V gene are SGHRS and YFSETQ. V shed 4 bases, J shed 4 bases, and the junction held 9 bases outside the gene matches. CDR3 DNA: TGCGCCAGCAGCGCCCTTTCGGGGACAGGGGGCACTGAAGCTTTCTTT. It codes for CASSALSGTGGTEAFF.

The chain combines TRBV7-9 with TRBJ1-1, with 8 bases identical to TRBD1. The CDR3 sequence is 16 residues long. The ends lost 5 bases at V and 1 base at J; junction bases unmatched: 9. In germline, CDR1 is SEHNR, CDR2 FQNEAQ (reference sequence). The CDR3 reads CASSPSTDRANTEAFF. The CDR3 DNA follows: TGTGCCAGCAGCCCATCGACGGACAGGGCGAACACTGAAGCTTTCTTT.

The CDR3, as DNA: TGCAGCGTCGTGGAAAGAGGGACAGGGGTTTTTCTACCCCGTGCCAAAAACATTCAGTACTTC. Protein: CSVVERGTGVFLPRAKNIQYF. The rearrangement uses TRBV29-1 and TRBJ2-4; 10 nucleotides align to TRBD1. Germline V CDR1 and CDR2: SQVTM, ANQGSEA. The CDR3 runs 21 residues. With 6 bases clipped from V and 1 base from J, the junction kept 24 bases outside the gene matches. Full variable domain (missing parts from reference TRBV29-1 and TRBJ2-4): SAVISQKPSRDICQRGTSLTIQCQVDSQVTMMFWYRQQPGQSLTLIATANQGSEATYESGFVIDKFPISRPNLTFSTLTVSNMSPEDSSIYLCSVVERGTGVFLPRAKNIQYFGAGTRLSVL.

V is TRBV6-6 and J is TRBJ2-7; TRBD1 agrees at 9 bases. The CDR3 is made up of 14 amino acids. Germline CDR1 MNHNY, CDR2 SVGAGI (reference sequence). V gave up 2 bases and J gave up 4 bases; unmatched junction bases: 3. The CDR3 region has the DNA TGTGCCAGCAGTTACGACAGGGGGTCGTACGAGCAGTACTTC. Its translation: CASSYDRGSYEQYF.

The J gene is TRBJ2-5, the V gene TRBV5-1, with no clear D. The CDR3 is 15 amino acids. V lost 0 bases to trimming and J lost 2 bases, with 11 bases between them. Germline CDR1 SGHRS, CDR2 YFSETQ. The CDR3 nucleotides are TGCGCCAGCAGCTTGGGAGGAAATTCTCAAGAGACCCAGTACTTC. Its protein product is CASSLGGNSQETQYF. Full variable domain (missing parts from reference TRBV5-1 and TRBJ2-5): KAGVTQTPRYLIKTRGQQVTLSCSPISGHRSVSWYQQTPGQGLQFLFEYFSETQRNKGNFPGRFSGRQFSNSRSEMNVSTLELGDSALYLCASSLGGNSQETQYFGPGTRLLVL.

The chain carries TRBV4-3 and TRBJ2-7; 13 bases line up with TRBD2. Germline values: CDR1 LGHNA, CDR2 YSLEER. V was pared by 3 bases and J by 5 bases, with 22 bases of the junction left unmatched. The CDR3 has 21 amino acids. The CDR3 is CASSQAPTSGRAYLLNNEQYF. The CDR3 coding sequence is TGCGCCAGCAGCCAGGCCCCCACTAGCGGGAGGGCCTATCTTCTTAATAACGAGCAGTACTTC.

The V gene is TRBV5-1, the J gene TRBJ1-1; D might be TRBD1 (6 bases). Germline V gene lookup returns CDR1 SGHRS and CDR2 YFSETQ. The CDR3 consists of 14 residues. Trimming pared 1 base from V and 4 bases from J, leaving 11 bases between. This chain's CDR3 is CASSLPGGPTEAFF. As DNA, the CDR3 is TGCGCCAGCAGCTTGCCGGGGGGGCCCACTGAAGCTTTCTTT.

The chain couples TRBV28 to TRBJ2-2; maybe TRBD2 (5 bases). The germline V gene has CDR1 MDHEN and CDR2 SYDVKM. The CDR3 has 14 amino acids. V lost 5 bases to trimming and J lost 5 bases, with 12 bases between them. DNA for the CDR3: TGTGCCAGCAGTCTCCCTCGGGAAACCGGGGAGCTGTTTTTT. Protein sequence: CASSLPRETGELFF.

This chain joins TRBV19 and TRBJ2-7; D is perhaps TRBD2 (6 bases). Germline V CDR1 and CDR2: LNHDA, SQIVND (reference sequence). The CDR3 contains 13 residues. V dropped 4 bases and J dropped 3 bases, with 10 bases sitting between them. CDR3 loop: CASSKGGDYEQYF. DNA for the CDR3: TGTGCCAGTAGTAAGGGCGGGGACTACGAGCAGTACTTC.